This T cell receptor beta chain was observed in a study of identical twins. Study-level results: Beta out-of-frame sequences displayed a weaker excess of sharing between twins. Interpretation of the results relied on cross-sectional statistical analysis and not on following the same donors.

The germline V and J ends were trimmed by 2 bases and 5 bases, with 13 bases remaining between them. The germline V gene has CDR1 MGHDK and CDR2 SYGVNS. The CDR3 covers 15 residues. This clonotype has at least ten counts. No antigen is known for it. Each CDR3 protein is one row after TCRdb ran MiXCR on the 5' RACE reads. In the table there are about 920,000 distinct CDR3 sequences, 12% of which are singletons. The sample was also reused in another study, on yellow fever vaccine responses in identical twins.

The chain joins TRBV25-1 to TRBJ1-5, with a tentative D call TRBD1 (5 bases). The sequenced sample consisted of PBMCs. The TCR comes from a woman between 18 and 29 years old in good health. CDR3 protein: CASSEGAGSDQPQHF. CDR3 sequence (DNA): TGTGCCAGCAGTGAAGGGGCAGGGTCTGATCAGCCCCAGCATTTT.